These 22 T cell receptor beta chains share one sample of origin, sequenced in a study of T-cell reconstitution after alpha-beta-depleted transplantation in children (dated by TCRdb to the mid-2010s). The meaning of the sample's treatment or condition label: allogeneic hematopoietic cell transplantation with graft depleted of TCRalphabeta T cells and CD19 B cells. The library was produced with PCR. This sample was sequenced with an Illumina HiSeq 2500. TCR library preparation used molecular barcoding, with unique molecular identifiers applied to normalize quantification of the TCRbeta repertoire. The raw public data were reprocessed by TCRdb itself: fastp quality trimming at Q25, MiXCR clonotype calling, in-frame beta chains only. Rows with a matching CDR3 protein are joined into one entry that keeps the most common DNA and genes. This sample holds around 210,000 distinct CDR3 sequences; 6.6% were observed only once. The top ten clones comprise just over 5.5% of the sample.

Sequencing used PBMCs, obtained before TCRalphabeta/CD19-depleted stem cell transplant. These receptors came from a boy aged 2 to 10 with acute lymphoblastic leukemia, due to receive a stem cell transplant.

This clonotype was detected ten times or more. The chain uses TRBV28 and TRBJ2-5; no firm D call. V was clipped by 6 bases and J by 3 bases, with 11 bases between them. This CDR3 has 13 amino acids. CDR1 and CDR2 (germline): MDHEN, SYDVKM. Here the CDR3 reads CASSSPAKETQYF. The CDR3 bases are TGTGCCAGCAGCTCCCCAGCTAAAGAGACCCAGTACTTC.

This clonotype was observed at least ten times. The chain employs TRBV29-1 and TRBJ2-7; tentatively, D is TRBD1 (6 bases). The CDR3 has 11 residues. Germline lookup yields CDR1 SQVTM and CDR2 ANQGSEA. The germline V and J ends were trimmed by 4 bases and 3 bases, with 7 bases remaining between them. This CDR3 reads CSVARGYEQYF. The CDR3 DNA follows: TGCAGCGTTGCCAGGGGCTACGAGCAGTACTTC.

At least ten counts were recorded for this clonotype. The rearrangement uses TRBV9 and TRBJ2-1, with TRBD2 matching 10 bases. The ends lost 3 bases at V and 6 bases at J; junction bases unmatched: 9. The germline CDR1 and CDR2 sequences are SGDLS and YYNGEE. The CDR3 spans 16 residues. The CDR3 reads CASSDRTSGSSNEQFF. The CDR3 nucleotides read TGTGCCAGCAGCGACCGGACTAGCGGAAGTAGCAATGAGCAGTTCTTC. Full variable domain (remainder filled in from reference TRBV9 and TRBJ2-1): DSGVTQTPKHLITATGQRVTLRCSPRSGDLSVYWYQQSLDQGLQFLIQYYNGEERAKGNILERFSAQQFPDLHSELNLSSLELGDSALYFCASSDRTSGSSNEQFFGPGTRLTVL.

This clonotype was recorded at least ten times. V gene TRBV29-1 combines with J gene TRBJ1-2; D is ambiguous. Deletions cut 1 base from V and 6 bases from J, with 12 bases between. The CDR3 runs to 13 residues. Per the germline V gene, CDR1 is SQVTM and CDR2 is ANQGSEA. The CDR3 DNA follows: TGCAGCGTTGAAGGTTCCCAGCTGGATGGCTACACCTTC. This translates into CSVEGSQLDGYTF.

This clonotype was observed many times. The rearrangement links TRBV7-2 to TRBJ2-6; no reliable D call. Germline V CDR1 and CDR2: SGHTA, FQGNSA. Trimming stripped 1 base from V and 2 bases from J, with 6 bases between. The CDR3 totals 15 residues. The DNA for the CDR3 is TGTGCCAGCAGCTTAGTTCTAACTGGGGCCAACGTCCTGACTTTC. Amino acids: CASSLVLTGANVLTF.

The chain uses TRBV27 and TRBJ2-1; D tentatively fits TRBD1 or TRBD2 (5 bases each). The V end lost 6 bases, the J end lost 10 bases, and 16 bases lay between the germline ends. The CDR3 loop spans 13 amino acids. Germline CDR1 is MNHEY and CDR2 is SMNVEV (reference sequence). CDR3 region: CASSGGSGREQFF. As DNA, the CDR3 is TGTGCCAGCAGCGGTGGCTCGGGGCGGGAGCAGTTCTTC.

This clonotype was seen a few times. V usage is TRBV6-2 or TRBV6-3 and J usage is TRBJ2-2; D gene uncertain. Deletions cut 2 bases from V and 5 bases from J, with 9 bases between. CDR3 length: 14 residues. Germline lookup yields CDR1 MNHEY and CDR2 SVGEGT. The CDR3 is CASSYQDLTGELFF. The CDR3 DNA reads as TGTGCCAGCAGTTACCAAGACTTGACCGGGGAGCTGTTTTTT.

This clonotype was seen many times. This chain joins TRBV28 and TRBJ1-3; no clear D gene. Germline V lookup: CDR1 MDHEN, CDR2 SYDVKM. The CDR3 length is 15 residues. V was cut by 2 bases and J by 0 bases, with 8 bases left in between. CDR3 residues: CASSLVSISGNTIYF. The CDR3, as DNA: TGTGCCAGCAGTTTAGTGTCAATCTCTGGAAACACCATATATTTT.

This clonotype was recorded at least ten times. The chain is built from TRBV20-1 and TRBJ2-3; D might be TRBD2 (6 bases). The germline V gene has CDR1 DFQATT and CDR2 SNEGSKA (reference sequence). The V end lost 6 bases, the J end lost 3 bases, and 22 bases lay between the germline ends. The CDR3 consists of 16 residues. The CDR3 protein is CSALGPTSPRTDTQYF. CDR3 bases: TGCAGTGCCCTGGGCCCGACTAGTCCCAGGACAGATACGCAGTATTTT.

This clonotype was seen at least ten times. Here the CDR3 reads CASSLRQGELFF. The CDR3 DNA sequence: TGCGCCAGCAGCTTGAGACAGGGGGAGCTGTTTTTT. The rearrangement links TRBV5-1 to TRBJ2-2; TRBD1 might be the D (5 bases). Germline lookup yields CDR1 SGHRS and CDR2 YFSETQ. Trimming took 1 base from V and 8 from J, leaving 6 bases between them. The CDR3 is 12 amino acids.

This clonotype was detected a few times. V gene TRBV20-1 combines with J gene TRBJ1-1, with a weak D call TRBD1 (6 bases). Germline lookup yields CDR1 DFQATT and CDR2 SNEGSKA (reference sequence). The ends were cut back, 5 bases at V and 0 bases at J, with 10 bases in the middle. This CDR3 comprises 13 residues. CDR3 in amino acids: CSASDSLNTEAFF. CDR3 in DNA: TGCAGTGCTTCGGACAGCCTGAACACTGAAGCTTTCTTT.

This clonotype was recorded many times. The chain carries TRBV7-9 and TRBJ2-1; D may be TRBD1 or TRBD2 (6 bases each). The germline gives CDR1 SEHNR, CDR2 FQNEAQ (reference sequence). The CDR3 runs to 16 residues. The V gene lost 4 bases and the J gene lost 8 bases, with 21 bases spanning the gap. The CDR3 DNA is TGTGCCAGCAGCTCCGGGACGTTTGCAGGGGAGGATGAGCAGTTCTTC. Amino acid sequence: CASSSGTFAGEDEQFF.

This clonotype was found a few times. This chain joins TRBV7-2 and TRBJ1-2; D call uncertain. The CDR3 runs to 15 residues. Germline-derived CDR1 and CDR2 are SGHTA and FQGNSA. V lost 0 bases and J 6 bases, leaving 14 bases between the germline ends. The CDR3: CASSLAGAPKDGYTF. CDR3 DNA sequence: TGTGCCAGCAGCTTAGCCGGTGCCCCAAAGGATGGCTACACCTTC.

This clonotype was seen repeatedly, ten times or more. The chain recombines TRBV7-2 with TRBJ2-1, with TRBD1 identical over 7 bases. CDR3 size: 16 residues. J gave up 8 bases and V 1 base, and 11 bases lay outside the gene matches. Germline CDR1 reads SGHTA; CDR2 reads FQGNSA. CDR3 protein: CASSLEIGVRGHEQFF. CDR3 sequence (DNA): TGTGCCAGCAGCTTAGAAATAGGCGTTAGGGGGCATGAGCAGTTCTTC.

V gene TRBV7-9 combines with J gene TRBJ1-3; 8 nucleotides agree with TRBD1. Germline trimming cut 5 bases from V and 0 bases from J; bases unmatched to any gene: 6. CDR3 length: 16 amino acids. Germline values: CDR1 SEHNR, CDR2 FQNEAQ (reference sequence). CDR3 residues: CASSASGGYSGNTIYF. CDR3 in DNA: TGTGCCAGCAGCGCATCAGGGGGCTACTCTGGAAACACCATATATTTT.

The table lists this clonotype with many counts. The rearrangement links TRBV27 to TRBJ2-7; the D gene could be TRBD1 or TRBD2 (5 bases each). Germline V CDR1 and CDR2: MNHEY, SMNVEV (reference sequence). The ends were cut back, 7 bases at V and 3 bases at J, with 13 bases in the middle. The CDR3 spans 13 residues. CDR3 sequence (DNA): TGTGCCAGCACTCCCAGGGACGGCTACGAGCAGTACTTC. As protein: CASTPRDGYEQYF.

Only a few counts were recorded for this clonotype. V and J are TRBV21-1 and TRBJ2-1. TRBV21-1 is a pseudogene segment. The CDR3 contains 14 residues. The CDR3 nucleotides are TGTGCCAGCAGCCCCACCAGACCGCCGGCCGAGCAGTTCTTC. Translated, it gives CASSPTRPPAEQFF.

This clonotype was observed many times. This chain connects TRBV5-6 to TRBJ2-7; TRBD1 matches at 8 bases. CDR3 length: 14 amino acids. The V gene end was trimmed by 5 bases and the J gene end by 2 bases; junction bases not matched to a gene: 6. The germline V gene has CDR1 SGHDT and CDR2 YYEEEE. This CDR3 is CASSPRTGTYEQYF. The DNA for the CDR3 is TGTGCCAGCAGTCCCCGGACAGGGACCTACGAGCAGTACTTC.

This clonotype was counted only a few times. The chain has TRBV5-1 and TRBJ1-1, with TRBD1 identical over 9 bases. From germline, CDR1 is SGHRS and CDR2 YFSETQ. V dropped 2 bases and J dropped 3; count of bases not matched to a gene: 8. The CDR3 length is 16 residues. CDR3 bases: TGCGCCAGCAGCTTACAGGGGGCGACTGGGCACACTGAAGCTTTCTTT. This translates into CASSLQGATGHTEAFF. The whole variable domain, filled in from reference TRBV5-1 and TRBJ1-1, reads KAGVTQTPRYLIKTRGQQVTLSCSPISGHRSVSWYQQTPGQGLQFLFEYFSETQRNKGNFPGRFSGRQFSNSRSEMNVSTLELGDSALYLCASSLQGATGHTEAFFGQGTRLTVV.

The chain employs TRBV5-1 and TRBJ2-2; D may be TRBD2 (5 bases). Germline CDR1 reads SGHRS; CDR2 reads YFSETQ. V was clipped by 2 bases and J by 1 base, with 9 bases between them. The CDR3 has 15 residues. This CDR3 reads CASSFPGWNTGELFF. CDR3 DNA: TGCGCCAGCAGCTTCCCGGGGTGGAACACCGGGGAGCTGTTTTTT.

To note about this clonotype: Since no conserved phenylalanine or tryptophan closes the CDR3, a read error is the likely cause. The CDR3 region is CASSRLTGGYTY. CDR3 DNA sequence: TGTGCCAGCAGTAGATTAACAGGGGGCTACACCTAC. V usage is TRBV25-1 and J usage is TRBJ1-2; a possible D gene is TRBD1 (6 bases). The CDR3 consists of 12 residues. V was pared by 5 bases and J by 8 bases, with 12 bases between. Germline V gene lookup returns CDR1 MGHDK and CDR2 SYGVNS.

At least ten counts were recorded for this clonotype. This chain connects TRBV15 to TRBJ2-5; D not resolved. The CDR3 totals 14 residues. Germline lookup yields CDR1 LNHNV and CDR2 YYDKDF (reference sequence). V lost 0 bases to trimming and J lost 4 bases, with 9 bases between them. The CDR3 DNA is TGTGCCACCAGCAGAGATCTCGGCAGAGAGACCCAGTACTTC. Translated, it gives CATSRDLGRETQYF.